This T cell receptor beta chain was recorded in a study of blood T cell repertoires in COVID-19. About the research overall: COVID-19 samples, acute and convalescent, were from the United States, Italy and Spain.

The CDR3 has 17 amino acids. Germline trimming cut 2 bases from V and 2 bases from J; bases unmatched to any gene: 8. Germline V gives CDR1 LNHDA, CDR2 SQIVND (reference sequence). This clone showed up just once. Measured with immunoSEQ multiplex PCR; TCRdb has only the in-frame clones, and not every one. The sample lists 200,000 to 300,000 clones; approximately 78% were seen once. The sequence was collected from a young woman with acute or convalescent COVID-19. The sample consisted of peripheral blood. The V and J genes are TRBV19 and TRBJ1-5, with 8 bases aligning to TRBD1. For the CDR3, the DNA is TGTGCCAGTAGTATACTAACAGGGGGTGGTGGCAATCAGCCCCAGCATTTT. Translation gives CASSILTGGGGNQPQHF.